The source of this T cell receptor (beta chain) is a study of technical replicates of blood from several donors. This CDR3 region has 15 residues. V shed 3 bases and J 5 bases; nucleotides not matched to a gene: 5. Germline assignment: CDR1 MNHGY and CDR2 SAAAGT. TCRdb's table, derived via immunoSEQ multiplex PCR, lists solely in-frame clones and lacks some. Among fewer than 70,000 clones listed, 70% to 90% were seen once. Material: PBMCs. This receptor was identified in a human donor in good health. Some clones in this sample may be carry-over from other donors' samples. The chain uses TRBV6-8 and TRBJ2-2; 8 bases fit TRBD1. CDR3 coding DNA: TGTGCCAGCAGTTATCAGGGGGCAGGGACCGGGGAGCTGTTTTTT. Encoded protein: CASSYQGAGTGELFF.